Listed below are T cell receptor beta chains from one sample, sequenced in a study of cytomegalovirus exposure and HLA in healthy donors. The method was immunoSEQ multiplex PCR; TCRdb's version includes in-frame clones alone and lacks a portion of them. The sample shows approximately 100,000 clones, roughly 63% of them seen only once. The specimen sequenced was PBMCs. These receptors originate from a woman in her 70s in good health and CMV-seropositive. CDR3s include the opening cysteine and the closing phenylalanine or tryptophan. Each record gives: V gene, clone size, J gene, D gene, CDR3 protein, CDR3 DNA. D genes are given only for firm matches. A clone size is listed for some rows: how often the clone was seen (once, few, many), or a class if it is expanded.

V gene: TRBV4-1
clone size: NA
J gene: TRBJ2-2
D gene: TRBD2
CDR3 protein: CASSQRTSGGATGELFF
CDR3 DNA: TGCGCCAGCAGCCAAAGGACTAGCGGGGGGGCCACCGGGGAGCTGTTTTTT

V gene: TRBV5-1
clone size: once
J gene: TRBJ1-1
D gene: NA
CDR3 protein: CASSVQPNTEAFF
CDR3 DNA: TGCGCCAGCAGCGTACAGCCGAACACTGAAGCTTTCTTT

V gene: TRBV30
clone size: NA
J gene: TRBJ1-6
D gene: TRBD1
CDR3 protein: CAWRGQGIGSQFSYNSPLHF
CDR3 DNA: TGTGCCTGGAGGGGACAGGGGATAGGGAGCCAATTCTCCTATAATTCACCCCTCCACTTT

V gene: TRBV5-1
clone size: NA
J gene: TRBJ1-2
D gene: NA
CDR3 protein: CASSLGQGGYTF
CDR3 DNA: TGCGCCAGCAGCCTGGGCCAGGGCGGCTACACCTTC

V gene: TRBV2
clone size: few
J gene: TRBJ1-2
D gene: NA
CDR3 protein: CASRGARAGANYGYTF
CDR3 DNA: TGTGCCAGCAGAGGCGCTAGGGCAGGGGCCAACTATGGCTACACCTTC

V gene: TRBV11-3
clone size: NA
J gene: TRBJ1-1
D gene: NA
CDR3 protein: CASSLGRGSTEAFF
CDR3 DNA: TGTGCCAGCAGCTTAGGTCGGGGGAGCACTGAAGCTTTCTTT

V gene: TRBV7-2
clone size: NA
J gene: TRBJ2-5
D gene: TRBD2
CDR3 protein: CASSLVAGGAGKTQYF
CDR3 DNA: TGTGCCAGCAGCTTAGTGGCGGGGGGCGCGGGAAAGACCCAGTACTTC

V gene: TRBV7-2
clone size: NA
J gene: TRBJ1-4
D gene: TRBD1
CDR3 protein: CASSFKTGGREKLFF
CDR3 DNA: TGTGCCAGCAGCTTTAAGACAGGGGGTCGGGAAAAACTGTTTTTT

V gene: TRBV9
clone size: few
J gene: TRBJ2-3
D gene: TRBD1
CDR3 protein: CASSATGGYTDTQYF
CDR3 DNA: TGTGCCAGCAGCGCCACAGGGGGCTACACAGATACGCAGTATTTT

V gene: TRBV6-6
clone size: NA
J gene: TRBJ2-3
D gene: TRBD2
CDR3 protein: CASTLAGGSTDTQYF
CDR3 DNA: TGTGCCAGCACCCTAGCGGGGGGCAGCACAGATACGCAGTATTTT

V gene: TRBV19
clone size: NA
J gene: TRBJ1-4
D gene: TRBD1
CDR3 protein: CASSSGTGWEKLFF
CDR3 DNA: TGTGCCAGTAGTTCCGGGACAGGGTGGGAAAAACTGTTTTTT

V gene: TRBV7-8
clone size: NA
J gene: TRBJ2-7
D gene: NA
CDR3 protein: CASSPTTPSSYEQYF
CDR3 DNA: TGTGCCAGCAGCCCCACGACACCCTCGAGCTACGAGCAGTACTTC

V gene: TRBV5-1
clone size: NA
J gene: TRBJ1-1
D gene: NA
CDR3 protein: CASSLIGGTNTEAFF
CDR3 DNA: TGCGCCAGCAGCTTGATCGGGGGGACGAACACTGAAGCTTTCTTT

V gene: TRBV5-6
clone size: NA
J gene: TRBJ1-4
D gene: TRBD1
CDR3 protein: CASSIQGANEKLFF
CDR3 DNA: TGTGCCAGCAGTATACAGGGGGCCAATGAAAAACTGTTTTTT

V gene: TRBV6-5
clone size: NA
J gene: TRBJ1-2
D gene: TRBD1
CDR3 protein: CASSRDSPYGYTF
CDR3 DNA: TGTGCCAGCAGTCGGGACAGTCCCTATGGCTACACCTTC

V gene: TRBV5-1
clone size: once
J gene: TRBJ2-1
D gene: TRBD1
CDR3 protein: CASSLALGQGTANEQFF
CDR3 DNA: TGCGCCAGCAGCTTGGCTCTTGGACAGGGAACGGCCAATGAGCAGTTCTTC

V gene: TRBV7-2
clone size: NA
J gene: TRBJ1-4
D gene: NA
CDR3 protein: CASSLEGGVGEKLFF
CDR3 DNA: TGTGCCAGCAGCTTAGAAGGGGGTGTGGGGGAAAAACTGTTTTTT

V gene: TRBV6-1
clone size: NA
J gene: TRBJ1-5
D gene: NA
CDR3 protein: CASDSRGWGNQPQHF
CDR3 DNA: TGTGCCAGCGATTCTAGGGGTTGGGGCAATCAGCCCCAGCATTTT

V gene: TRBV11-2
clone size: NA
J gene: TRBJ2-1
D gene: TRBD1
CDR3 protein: CASSTYRGRSYNEQFF
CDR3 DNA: TGTGCCAGCAGCACGTACAGGGGGAGGTCCTACAATGAGCAGTTCTTC

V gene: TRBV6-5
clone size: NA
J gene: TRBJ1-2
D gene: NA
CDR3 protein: CASSKGRYGYTF
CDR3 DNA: TGTGCCAGCAGTAAGGGGCGCTATGGCTACACCTTC

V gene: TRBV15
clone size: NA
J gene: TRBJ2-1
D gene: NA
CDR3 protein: CATSRLSSYNEQFF
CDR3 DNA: TGTGCCACCAGCAGACTGAGCTCCTACAATGAGCAGTTCTTC

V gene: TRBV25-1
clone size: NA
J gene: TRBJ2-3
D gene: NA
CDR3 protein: CASGVGGSDTQYF
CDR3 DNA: TGTGCCAGTGGAGTTGGGGGCTCAGATACGCAGTATTTT

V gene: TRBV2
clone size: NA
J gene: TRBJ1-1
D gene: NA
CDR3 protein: CASSEQYMNTEAFF
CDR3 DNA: TGTGCCAGCAGTGAACAGTATATGAACACTGAAGCTTTCTTT

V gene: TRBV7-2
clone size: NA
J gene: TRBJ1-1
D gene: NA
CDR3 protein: CASKLQENTEAFF
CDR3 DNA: TGTGCCAGCAAATTACAGGAGAACACTGAAGCTTTCTTT

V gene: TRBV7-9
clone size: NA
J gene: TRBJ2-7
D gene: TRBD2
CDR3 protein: CASSLVTSGEYEQYF
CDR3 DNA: TGTGCCAGCAGCTTAGTCACTAGCGGGGAGTACGAGCAGTACTTC

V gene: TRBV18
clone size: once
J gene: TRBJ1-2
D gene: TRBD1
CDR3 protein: CASSLRQGAYGYTF
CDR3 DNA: TGTGCCAGCTCACTGAGACAGGGGGCTTATGGCTACACCTTC

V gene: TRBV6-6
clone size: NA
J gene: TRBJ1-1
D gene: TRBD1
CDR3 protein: CASSYSGTGGAFF
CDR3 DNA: TGTGCCAGCAGTTACTCTGGGACAGGGGGCGCTTTCTTT

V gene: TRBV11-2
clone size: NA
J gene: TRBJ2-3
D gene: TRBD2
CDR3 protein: CASSSLAGGPDTQYF
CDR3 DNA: TGTGCCAGCAGCTCACTAGCGGGGGGGCCCGATACGCAGTATTTT